This TCR beta chain emerged from a study of blood T cell repertoires in COVID-19. Overall study: There were acute and convalescent COVID-19 samples, and they came from the United States, Italy and Spain.

Authors' methods: The assay estimated nucleated cells by amplifying reference gene primers. Libraries were prepared by immunoSEQ multiplex PCR; TCRdb keeps only in-frame clonotypes and omits some of them. V and J calls and clone size are given by that table; D and trimming were obtained from the DNA. There are about 160,000 clones in the sample; around 80% occur only once, and roughly 9.2% lies in the top ten. CDR3 length: 15 amino acids. V shed 1 base, J shed 0 bases, and the junction held 1 base outside the gene matches. Germline CDR1 and CDR2: LGHDT and YNNKEL (reference sequence). The clonotype was recovered from a woman at least 80 years old with active or convalescent COVID-19. J is TRBJ2-7 and V is TRBV3-1 (or the pseudogene TRBV3-2); TRBD2 aligns across 9 bases. The sequenced material came from peripheral blood. The CDR3 region has the DNA TGTGCCAGCAGCCAAGTTAGCGGGGGCTCCTACGAGCAGTACTTC. Translating it yields CASSQVSGGSYEQYF.